This TCR beta chain was sequenced in a study of CD8+ T cells in alopecia areata. The wider study: Those treated were given oral tofacitinib at 5 to 10 mg twice daily. Patients remained on tofacitinib for 6 to 18 months and then went 6 months without it.

cDNA prepared by RNA extraction and subsequent reverse transcription served as the template for sequencing. Assay used: immunoSEQ multiplex PCR; TCRdb lists only in-frame clones, some missing. The table lists roughly 140,000 clones, approximately 85% of them singletons. Study-wide results and limits: Elevated clonality characterized lesional scalp relative to normal scalp, particularly in alopecia totalis/universalis.

CDR3 length: 14 residues. Between the trimmed V and J ends, which lost 0 bases and 3 bases, there was a span of 7 bases. Germline lookup yields CDR1 SGHRS and CDR2 YFSETQ. Points on this clone: Antigen: not known. At the DNA level, this CDR3 is encoded by other sequences in the same sample as well.

Indicated treatment: oral pan-JAK inhibitor, 5-10 mg twice daily. As part of sample collection, lesional scalp punch biopsies and peripheral blood were taken from alopecia areata patients. Sequenced here: CD8+ T cells sorted from blood, sampled at week 4, from a patient treated with tofacitinib. The TCR was taken from a human donor with alopecia areata. This sequence joins TRBV5-1 and TRBJ2-1, with D uncertain. The CDR3 loop reads CASSLAGSYNEQFF. CDR3 in DNA: TGCGCCAGCAGCTTGGCGGGCAGCTACAATGAGCAGTTCTTC.